This is a list of T cell receptor beta chains from one sample in a study of T cell clones after liver transplantation. Repertoires were generated with immunoSEQ multiplex PCR, while TCRdb's copy carries only in-frame clones and drops some. The table records about 74,000 clones, 75% to 90% of them present only once. The material sequenced was CD4+ T cells from blood, taken before liver transplant. The receptors stem from a human donor who received a liver transplant. Both conserved end residues are part of each CDR3. The order of the fields is clone size, V gene, J gene, D gene, CDR3 protein, CDR3 DNA. The D gene is left open where the match is weak. For some rows the clone size is stated as once, few or many, or as a class when expanded; others skip it.

NA	TRBV6-6	TRBJ1-2	NA	CASSSSSGGNYGYTF	TGTGCCAGCAGTTCCTCGAGCGGGGGCAACTATGGCTACACCTTC
NA	TRBV11-2	TRBJ1-1	TRBD1	CASSRGQGASPGTEAFF	TGTGCCAGCAGCCGCGGACAGGGGGCTAGTCCTGGCACTGAAGCTTTCTTT
NA	TRBV28	TRBJ1-1	NA	CASNTGRVAFF	TGTGCCAGCAATACAGGGCGGGTAGCTTTCTTT
NA	TRBV6-1	TRBJ2-2	TRBD1	CASSEAPLTGSGELFF	TGTGCCAGCAGTGAGGCGCCTTTGACAGGGTCCGGGGAGCTGTTTTTT
few	TRBV6-1	TRBJ2-7	NA	CASSHGQSYYEQYF	TGTGCCAGCAGTCACGGACAATCTTACTACGAGCAGTACTTC
NA	TRBV6-5	TRBJ1-4	NA	CASEDSHNEKLFF	TGTGCCAGCGAGGACAGCCATAATGAAAAACTGTTTTTT
NA	TRBV28	TRBJ1-2	TRBD1	CASSFKGAGYTF	TGTGCCAGCAGTTTCAAGGGGGCGGGCTACACCTTC
NA	TRBV7-9	TRBJ1-2	NA	CASSLAGIVSGYTF	TGTGCCAGCAGCTTAGCAGGGATCGTAAGTGGCTACACCTTC
NA	TRBV5-1	TRBJ2-1	NA	CASSPEGASYNEQFF	TGCGCCAGCAGCCCGGAGGGGGCCTCCTACAATGAGCAGTTCTTC
NA	TRBV5-4	TRBJ2-1	NA	CASSPTEDNEQFF	TGTGCCAGCAGCCCCACGGAGGACAATGAGCAGTTCTTC
NA	TRBV6-5	TRBJ2-4	NA	CASSYSRRLAKNIQYF	TGTGCCAGCAGTTACTCGCGTAGGCTAGCCAAAAACATTCAGTACTTC
few	TRBV19	TRBJ2-7	NA	CATDGGSPYEQYF	TGTGCCACCGACGGAGGGTCCCCCTACGAGCAGTACTTC
once	TRBV19	TRBJ1-5	NA	CASSRGPGQPQHF	TGTGCCAGTAGTAGGGGGCCAGGGCAGCCCCAGCATTTT
NA	TRBV9	TRBJ1-2	NA	CASSVGAGVLVTNYGYTF	TGTGCCAGCAGCGTAGGAGCAGGGGTGTTAGTGACTAACTATGGCTACACCTTC
NA	TRBV5-4	TRBJ2-7	TRBD1	CASSFGGQGTYEQYF	TGTGCCAGCAGCTTTGGGGGACAGGGAACCTACGAGCAGTACTTC
NA	TRBV6-4	TRBJ1-1	NA	CASSSQPFNTEAFF	TGTGCCAGCAGTTCCCAGCCCTTCAACACTGAAGCTTTCTTT
NA	TRBV7-3	TRBJ2-1	TRBD1	CASRDGTGNHNEQFF	TGTGCCAGCAGGGACGGGACAGGGAACCACAATGAGCAGTTCTTC
few	TRBV5-1	TRBJ2-3	TRBD2	CASSWTSADTQYF	TGCGCCAGCAGCTGGACTAGCGCAGATACGCAGTATTTT
NA	TRBV2	TRBJ2-2	TRBD2	CASSVRGRGTGELFF	TGTGCCAGCAGTGTACGCGGGAGGGGCACCGGGGAGCTGTTTTTT
NA	TRBV10-2	TRBJ2-1	TRBD2	CASSDPSGPTHNEQFF	TGCGCCAGCAGTGACCCTAGCGGACCCACTCACAATGAGCAGTTCTTC
NA	TRBV7-2	TRBJ1-1	NA	CASSLGTHREAFF	TGTGCCAGCAGCTTAGGTACACACCGTGAAGCTTTCTTT
NA	TRBV10-1	TRBJ2-2	NA	CASSGVGTANTGELFF	TGCGCCAGCAGTGGCGTGGGAACAGCGAACACCGGGGAGCTGTTTTTT
few	TRBV2	TRBJ1-2	NA	CASRLDGNRYGYTF	TGTGCCAGCCGTTTAGACGGGAACCGATATGGCTACACCTTC
NA	TRBV6-1	TRBJ2-1	NA	CASRSWTFYNEQFF	TGTGCCAGCAGATCTTGGACTTTCTACAATGAGCAGTTCTTC
NA	TRBV2	TRBJ1-4	TRBD1	CASSRDSENEKLFF	TGTGCCAGCAGTAGGGACAGTGAGAATGAAAAACTGTTTTTT
NA	TRBV11-2	TRBJ2-1	NA	CASSLQGPSYNEQFF	TGTGCCAGCAGCCTCCAGGGGCCCTCCTACAATGAGCAGTTCTTC
NA	TRBV28	TRBJ2-5	NA	CASNSPGGGPQETQYF	TGTGCCAGCAATTCCCCCGGCGGTGGACCTCAAGAGACCCAGTACTTC
NA	TRBV19	TRBJ1-5	TRBD1	CASSPRDRGTSNQPQHF	TGTGCCAGTAGTCCCCGGGACAGGGGGACCAGCAATCAGCCCCAGCATTTT
few	TRBV15	TRBJ2-7	TRBD1	CATSREGTGAYEQYF	TGTGCCACCAGCAGAGAGGGGACAGGGGCCTACGAGCAGTACTTC
NA	TRBV18	TRBJ2-7	TRBD1	CASSGTAHEQYF	TGTGCCAGCTCAGGGACAGCCCACGAGCAGTACTTC
few	TRBV28	TRBJ2-3	TRBD2	CASSLGGSPDTQYF	TGTGCCAGCAGTTTAGGCGGGAGCCCAGATACGCAGTATTTT
few	TRBV9	TRBJ1-5	NA	CASSVGTSSGPQHF	TGTGCCAGCAGCGTAGGAACTTCCTCGGGGCCCCAGCATTTT
once	TRBV4-3	TRBJ1-4	TRBD1	CASSQGVGDRGNEKLFF	TGCGCCAGCAGCCAAGGTGTCGGGGACAGGGGGAATGAAAAACTGTTTTTT
NA	TRBV6-1	TRBJ2-3	NA	CASAPSVGDTQYF	TGTGCCAGCGCGCCTTCTGTCGGAGATACGCAGTATTTT
few	TRBV28	TRBJ1-1	TRBD1	CASSSPGQGWSYTEAFF	TGTGCCAGCAGTTCGCCGGGACAGGGATGGTCGTACACTGAAGCTTTCTTT
few	TRBV5-1	TRBJ1-4	NA	CASSLGATNEKLFF	TGCGCCAGCAGCTTGGGGGCAACTAATGAAAAACTGTTTTTT
NA	TRBV30	TRBJ2-1	NA	CAWSVGGKYNEQFF	TGTGCCTGGAGTGTGGGCGGGAAGTACAATGAGCAGTTCTTC
few	TRBV30	TRBJ2-3	NA	CAWSLGHSDTQYF	TGTGCCTGGAGCCTCGGACATTCAGATACGCAGTATTTT
NA	TRBV19	TRBJ1-3	NA	CASKEGSSGNTIYF	TGTGCCAGTAAGGAGGGCTCCTCTGGAAACACCATATATTTT
NA	TRBV5-1	TRBJ2-1	NA	CASSLVMTTYNEQFF	TGCGCCAGCAGCTTGGTTATGACTACTTACAATGAGCAGTTCTTC
NA	TRBV5-4	TRBJ1-3	NA	CASSSGLYSGNTIYF	TGTGCCAGCAGCTCCGGACTGTACTCTGGAAACACCATATATTTT
NA	TRBV7-2	TRBJ1-1	NA	CASSLAAVKNTEAFF	TGTGCCAGCAGCTTAGCGGCAGTTAAGAACACTGAAGCTTTCTTT
NA	TRBV6-6	TRBJ2-7	NA	CASHLTSSHEQYF	TGTGCGTCGCACCTGACTAGTTCCCACGAGCAGTACTTC
NA	TRBV5-4	TRBJ2-5	TRBD2	CASSTGLAGEGTQYF	TGTGCCAGCAGCACCGGACTAGCGGGGGAAGGGACCCAGTACTTC
NA	TRBV30	TRBJ2-2	NA	CAWSRQRELFF	TGTGCCTGGAGTCGCCAGAGGGAGCTGTTTTTT
NA	TRBV7-2	TRBJ1-5	NA	CASSLLNQPQHF	TGTGCCAGCAGTCTTCTGAACCAGCCCCAGCATTTT
NA	TRBV6-1	TRBJ2-7	TRBD2	CASTEGTRWEYF	TGTGCCAGCACCGAAGGGACTAGGTGGGAGTACTTC
NA	TRBV6-6	TRBJ1-1	NA	CASSYMENTEAFF	TGTGCCAGCAGCTACATGGAGAACACTGAAGCTTTCTTT
few	TRBV6-5	TRBJ1-2	NA	CASRPGHAYGYTF	TGTGCCAGCAGGCCGGGACACGCCTATGGCTACACCTTC
NA	TRBV5-1	TRBJ1-3	NA	CASSQGGYGNTIYF	TGCGCCAGCAGCCAAGGGGGTTATGGAAACACCATATATTTT
few	TRBV10-1	TRBJ1-5	NA	CASSDSYQPQHF	TGCGCCAGCAGTGATTCCTATCAGCCCCAGCATTTT
NA	TRBV2	TRBJ1-5	NA	CASSELNSAQPQHF	TGTGCCAGCAGTGAATTGAACAGCGCCCAGCCCCAGCATTTT
NA	TRBV5-6	TRBJ2-7	TRBD1	CASSRDRVDEQYF	TGTGCCAGCAGCCGGGACAGGGTGGACGAGCAGTACTTC
NA	TRBV28	TRBJ1-5	TRBD1	CASRRQGEQPQHF	TGTGCCAGCAGGCGACAGGGTGAACAGCCCCAGCATTTT
NA	TRBV6-1	TRBJ2-7	TRBD1	CASIPPGTGIYEQYF	TGTGCCAGCATCCCGCCCGGGACAGGGATTTACGAGCAGTACTTC
NA	TRBV6-5	TRBJ1-1	TRBD1	CASRYTGRGPAFF	TGTGCCAGCAGATACACCGGGAGGGGGCCAGCTTTCTTT
few	TRBV2	TRBJ2-7	NA	CASSERVGGGSYEQYF	TGTGCCAGCAGTGAGAGGGTAGGAGGGGGCTCCTACGAGCAGTACTTC
NA	TRBV29-1	TRBJ1-1	NA	CSVDSDDTEAFF	TGCAGCGTCGACAGCGACGACACTGAAGCTTTCTTT
NA	TRBV28	TRBJ1-2	NA	CASSSAPLGGEDGYTF	TGTGCCAGCAGTTCGGCCCCCCTCGGAGGGGAGGATGGCTACACCTTC
NA	TRBV7-9	TRBJ1-2	NA	CASSLGQGDGYTF	TGTGCCAGCAGCTTAGGCCAGGGAGATGGCTACACCTTC